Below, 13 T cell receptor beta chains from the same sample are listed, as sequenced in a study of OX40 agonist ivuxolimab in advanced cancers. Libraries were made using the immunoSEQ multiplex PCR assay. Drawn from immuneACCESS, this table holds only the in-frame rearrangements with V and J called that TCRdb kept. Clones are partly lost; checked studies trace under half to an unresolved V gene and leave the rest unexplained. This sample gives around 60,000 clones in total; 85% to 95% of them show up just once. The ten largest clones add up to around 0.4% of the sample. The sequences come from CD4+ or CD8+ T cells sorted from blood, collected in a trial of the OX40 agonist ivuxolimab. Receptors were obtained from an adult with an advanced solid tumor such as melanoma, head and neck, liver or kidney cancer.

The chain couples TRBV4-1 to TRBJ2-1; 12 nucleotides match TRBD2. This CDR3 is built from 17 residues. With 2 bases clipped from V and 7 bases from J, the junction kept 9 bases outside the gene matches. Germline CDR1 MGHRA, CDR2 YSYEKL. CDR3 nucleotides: TGCGCCAGCAGCCAAACGCCTAGCGGGAGGGCCGGGAATGAGCAGTTCTTC. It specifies CASSQTPSGRAGNEQFF.

CDR3 amino acids: CASSDFGSSGNTIYF. In DNA form, the CDR3 reads TGTGCCAGCAGTGATTTTGGGAGCTCTGGAAACACCATATATTTT. The gene calls are TRBV2 and TRBJ1-3; D unclear. The CDR3 runs to 15 residues. V shed 3 bases and J shed 0 bases, with 9 bases lying between them. Germline CDR1 reads SNHLY; CDR2 reads FYNNEI.

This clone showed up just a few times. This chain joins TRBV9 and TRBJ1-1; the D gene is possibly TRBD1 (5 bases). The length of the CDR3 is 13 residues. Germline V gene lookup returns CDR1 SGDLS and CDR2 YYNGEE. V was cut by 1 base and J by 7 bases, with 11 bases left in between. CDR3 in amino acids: CASSVTGQGEAFF. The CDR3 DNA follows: TGTGCCAGCAGCGTAACAGGTCAGGGTGAAGCTTTCTTT.

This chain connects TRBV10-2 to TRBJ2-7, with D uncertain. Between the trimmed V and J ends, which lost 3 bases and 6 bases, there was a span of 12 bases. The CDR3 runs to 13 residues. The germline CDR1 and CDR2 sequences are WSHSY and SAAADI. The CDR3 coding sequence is TGCGCCAGCAGTGAATCTCGGGCAGGCGAGCAGTACTTC. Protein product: CASSESRAGEQYF.

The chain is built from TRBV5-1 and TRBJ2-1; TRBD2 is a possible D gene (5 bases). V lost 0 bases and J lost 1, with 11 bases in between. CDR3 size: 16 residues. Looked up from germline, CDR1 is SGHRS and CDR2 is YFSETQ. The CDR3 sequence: CASSLAGDGSYNEQFF. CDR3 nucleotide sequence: TGCGCCAGCAGCTTGGCCGGGGATGGGTCCTACAATGAGCAGTTCTTC.

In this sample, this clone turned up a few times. The CDR3 loop is CASSKGQGETEAFF. In DNA form, the CDR3 reads TGCGCCAGCAGCAAAGGACAGGGGGAAACTGAAGCTTTCTTT. The chain has TRBV5-1 and TRBJ1-1; 10 positions match TRBD1. CDR3 length: 14 amino acids. Trimming at V came to 4 bases and at J to 5 bases, leaving 5 bases not matched to a gene. Looked up from germline, CDR1 is SGHRS and CDR2 is YFSETQ.

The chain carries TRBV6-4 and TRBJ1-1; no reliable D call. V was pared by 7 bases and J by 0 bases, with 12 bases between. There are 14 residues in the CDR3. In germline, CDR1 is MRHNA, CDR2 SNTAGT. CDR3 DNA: TGTGCCAGCAAGCATGGAGGTATGAACACTGAAGCTTTCTTT. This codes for CASKHGGMNTEAFF.

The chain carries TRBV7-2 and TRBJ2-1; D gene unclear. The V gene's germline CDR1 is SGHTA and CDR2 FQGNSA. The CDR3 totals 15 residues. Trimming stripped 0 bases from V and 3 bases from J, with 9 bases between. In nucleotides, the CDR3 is TGTGCCAGCAGCTTAGCCCCCGAAGACTACAATGAGCAGTTCTTC. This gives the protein CASSLAPEDYNEQFF.

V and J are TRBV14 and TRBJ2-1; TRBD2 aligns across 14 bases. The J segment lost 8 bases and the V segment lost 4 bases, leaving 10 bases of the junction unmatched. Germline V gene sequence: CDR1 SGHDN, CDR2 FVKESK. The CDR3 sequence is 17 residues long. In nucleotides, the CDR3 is TGTGCCAGCAGCCGAGAGGAGGGACTAGCGGGAGAATATGAGCAGTTCTTC. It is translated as CASSREEGLAGEYEQFF.

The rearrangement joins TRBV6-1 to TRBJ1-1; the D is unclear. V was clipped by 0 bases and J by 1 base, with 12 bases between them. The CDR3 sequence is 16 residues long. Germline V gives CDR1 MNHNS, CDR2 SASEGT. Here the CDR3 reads CASSEARGLPNTEAFF. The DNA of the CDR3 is TGTGCCAGCAGTGAAGCGCGTGGGTTACCGAACACTGAAGCTTTCTTT.

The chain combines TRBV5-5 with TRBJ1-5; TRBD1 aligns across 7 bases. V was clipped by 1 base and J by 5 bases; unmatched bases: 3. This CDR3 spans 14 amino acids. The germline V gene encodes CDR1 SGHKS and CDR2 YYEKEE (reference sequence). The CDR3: CASSLLGGHQPQHF. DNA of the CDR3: TGTGCCAGCAGCTTGCTAGGGGGCCATCAGCCCCAGCATTTT. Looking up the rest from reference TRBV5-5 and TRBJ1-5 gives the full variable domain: DAGVTQSPTHLIKTRGQQVTLRCSPISGHKSVSWYQQVLGQGPQFIFQYYEKEERGRGNFPDRFSARQFPNYSSELNVNALLLGDSALYLCASSLLGGHQPQHFGDGTRLSIL.

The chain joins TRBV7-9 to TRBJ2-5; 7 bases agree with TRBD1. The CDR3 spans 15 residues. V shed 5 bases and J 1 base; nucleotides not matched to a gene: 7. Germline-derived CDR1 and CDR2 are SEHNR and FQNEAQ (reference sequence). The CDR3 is CASSEGGQSQETQYF. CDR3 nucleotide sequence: TGTGCCAGCAGCGAAGGGGGACAGTCCCAAGAGACCCAGTACTTC.

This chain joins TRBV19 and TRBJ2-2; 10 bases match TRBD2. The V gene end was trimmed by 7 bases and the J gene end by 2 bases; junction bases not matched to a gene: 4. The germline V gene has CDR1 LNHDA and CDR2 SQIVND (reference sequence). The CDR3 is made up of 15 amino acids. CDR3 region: CASTTSGTNTGELFF. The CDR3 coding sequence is TGTGCCAGTACCACTAGCGGGACAAACACCGGGGAGCTGTTTTTT.